This entry is about one T cell receptor beta chain. V was shortened by 8 bases and J by 6 bases, with 9 bases between the two germline ends. The CDR3 loop spans 11 amino acids. Germline CDR1 and CDR2: MNHNY and SVGAGI (reference sequence). This entry is derived from a study of neoadjuvant anti-PD-1 for oral cavity cancer. Method: immunoSEQ multiplex PCR; TCRdb's copy keeps in-frame clones and lacks some. The table has about 81,000 clones, approximately 80% seen once. This TCR derives from a person between 40 and 85 years old with oral cavity squamous cell carcinoma. The source was PBMCs, collected before nivolumab (anti-PD-1) treatment. The chain has TRBV6-6 and TRBJ2-3; D uncertain. The CDR3 DNA follows: TGTGCCAGCCTAAGGGCGGATACGCAGTATTTT. As protein: CASLRADTQYF.